The 4 T cell receptor beta chains given below trace back to one sample, sequenced in a study of T cells in Graves' hyperthyroidism and ophthalmopathy. Authors of the study amplified TCR beta CDR3 regions from RNA transcripts. A set of HTBI primers served as the primers for a first-round RT-PCR of the TCR CDR3. Each CDR3 protein gets one entry after TCRdb re-called the multiplex PCR reads with MiXCR. The sample records under 400,000 distinct CDR3 sequences, around 20% being singletons. Material for sequencing was blood. All receptors come from a woman between 45 and 65 years old with Graves' hyperthyroidism.

This clonotype was seen repeatedly, ten times or more. The rearrangement joins TRBV6-6 to TRBJ2-1; D is possibly TRBD1 (5 bases). The CDR3 has 15 amino acids. V lost 0 bases and J lost 7, with 13 bases in between. Germline CDR1 reads MNHNY; CDR2 reads SVGAGI (reference sequence). The CDR3 region is CASSYSRIGANEQFF. In DNA, the CDR3 is TGTGCCAGCAGTTACTCGAGAATAGGGGCGAATGAGCAGTTCTTC.

The gene calls are TRBV2 and TRBJ2-1, with 9 bases that match TRBD2. Germline V gene data show CDR1 as SNHLY and CDR2 as FYNNEI. V lost 5 bases, J lost 4 bases, and 3 bases stayed unmatched. The CDR3 is made up of 14 amino acids. CDR3 protein: CASSHLAGYNEQFF. The CDR3 DNA follows: TGTGCCAGCAGTCACCTAGCGGGATACAATGAGCAGTTCTTC.

On this clonotype: This may come from a read error, since a much larger clone is one base off. The V call is TRBV7-9, the J call TRBJ2-2, with 14 bases fitting TRBD2. The V gene end was trimmed by 4 bases and the J gene end by 7 bases; junction bases not matched to a gene: 8. The CDR3 consists of 17 residues. CDR1 and CDR2 from the germline V gene are SEHNR and FQNEAQ (reference sequence). CDR3 in DNA: TGTGCCAGCAGCTCCTCCGGGACTAGCGGGAGTATCGGGGAGCTGTTTTTT. Protein product: CASSSSGTSGSIGELFF.

This clonotype was observed many times. The chain links TRBV5-1 to TRBJ1-6; D might be TRBD1 (5 bases). Trimming pared 3 bases from V and 5 bases from J, leaving 18 bases between. CDR3 size: 17 residues. In germline, CDR1 is SGHRS, CDR2 YFSETQ. The CDR3 DNA sequence: TGCGCCAGCAGCTGGGGACTAGGAGGAAATCATAATTCACCCCTCCACTTT. Translated, it gives CASSWGLGGNHNSPLHF.